This T cell receptor beta chain was sequenced for a study of T cell repertoires in cytomegalovirus infection. Regarding this clonotype: Its antigen is not known.

Germline CDR1 reads LGHNA; CDR2 reads YNFKEQ. The CDR3 consists of 17 residues. Trimming took 1 base from V and 3 from J; bases not matched to a gene: 10. MiXCR, applied by TCRdb to the reads, yields one record per CDR3 protein. This sample carries 900,000 to 950,000 distinct CDR3 sequences, roughly a third of them seen once, and the ten largest clones take 10% to 15%. The material sequenced was cultured CD8+ T cells from PBMCs, taken from culture after CMV antigen stimulation. This chain uses TRBV4-2 with TRBJ2-7; 9 nucleotides agree with TRBD2. This receptor was obtained from a human donor in good health (CMV status not recorded). Some clones in this sample may be carry-over from other donors' samples. For the CDR3, the DNA is TGTGCCAGCAGCCAAGCCACGACTAGCGGAGAAAACTACGAGCAGTACTTC. Its translation: CASSQATTSGENYEQYF.